This T cell receptor (beta chain) comes out of a study of radiotherapy plus CTLA-4 blockade in lung cancer. General study results and limits: An expansion of tumor-derived TCR clones occurred in blood after radiotherapy plus ipilimumab.

The germline CDR1 and CDR2 sequences are SGHRS and YFSETQ. The ends lost 3 bases at V and 3 bases at J; junction bases unmatched: 1. The CDR3 has 13 amino acids. Some clones are missing from TCRdb's copy, which holds only in-frame ones; the method was immunoSEQ multiplex PCR. The sample yields 42,000 or so clones, 79% seen once. In regard to this clone: Its antigen is still unknown. Other nucleotide sequences from this sample produce the same CDR3.

The sequence came from a human donor with non-small cell lung cancer that progressed on radiotherapy plus ipilimumab. The specimen was peripheral blood, collected from a patient treated with radiotherapy plus ipilimumab. V usage is TRBV5-1 and J usage is TRBJ1-2; TRBD1 aligns across 8 bases. CDR3 sequence reads: CASSSTGDYGYTF. The CDR3 bases are TGCGCCAGCAGCTCGACAGGGGACTATGGCTACACCTTC. Drawing the rest from reference TRBV5-1 and TRBJ1-2, the complete variable domain is KAGVTQTPRYLIKTRGQQVTLSCSPISGHRSVSWYQQTPGQGLQFLFEYFSETQRNKGNFPGRFSGRQFSNSRSEMNVSTLELGDSALYLCASSSTGDYGYTFGSGTRLTVV.